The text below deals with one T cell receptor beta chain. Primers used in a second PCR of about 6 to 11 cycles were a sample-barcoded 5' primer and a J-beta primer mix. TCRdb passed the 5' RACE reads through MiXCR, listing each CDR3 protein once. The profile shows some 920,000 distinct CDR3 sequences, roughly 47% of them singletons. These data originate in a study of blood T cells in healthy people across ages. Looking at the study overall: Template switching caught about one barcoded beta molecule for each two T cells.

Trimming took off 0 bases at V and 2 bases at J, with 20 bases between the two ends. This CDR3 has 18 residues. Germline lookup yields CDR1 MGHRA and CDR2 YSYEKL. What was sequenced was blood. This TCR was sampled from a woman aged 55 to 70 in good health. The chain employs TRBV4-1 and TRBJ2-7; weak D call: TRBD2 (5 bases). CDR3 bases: TGCGCCAGCAGCCAAGACTTGGTAGGGAGCGGCAAAGCCTACGAGCAGTACTTC. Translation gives CASSQDLVGSGKAYEQYF.